The next 17 T cell receptor beta chains were all read from a single sample in a study of T cell clonality in common variable immunodeficiency. Sequencing was performed with immunoSEQ multiplex PCR; in TCRdb, only in-frame clones are kept and a portion is missing. The data show approximately 58,000 clones, with none appearing a single time. Source material: peripheral blood mononuclear cells. These receptors originate from a person aged 18 to 69 in good health.

This clone occurred many times. The CDR3 goes on 3 residues after the read ends, and that part is filled in from the germline J gene. The gene calls are TRBV19 and TRBJ1-2; 7 bases line up with TRBD1. After removal of 6 bases from V and 5 bases from J, the junction contained 9 bases not matched to a gene. Germline CDR1 is LNHDA and CDR2 is SQIVND (reference sequence). The CDR3 sequence is 14 residues long. CDR3 region: CASSKNRGHYGYTF. The CDR3 bases that were read are TGTGCCAGTAGCAAAAACAGGGGTCATTATGGC.

This clone was detected ten times or more. Incomplete CDR3 DNA: TGCAGTGCTAGTACCGGCGGAGGGAACACTGAA. Encoded protein: CSASTGGGNTE. The full CDR3 sequence reads CSASTGGGNTEAFF. This chain uses TRBV20-1 with TRBJ1-1, with D hard to call. The read falls 3 residues short of the CDR3 end, and the missing part is taken from the germline J gene. The CDR3 extends over 14 amino acids. Trimming removed 3 bases at V and 1 base at J, with 12 bases between. The V gene's germline CDR1 is DFQATT and CDR2 SNEGSKA (reference sequence).

This clone was recorded at least ten times. The CDR3: CASSQAYTDTQYF. The CDR3 DNA, read in part, is TGCGCCAGCAGCCAAGCCTACACAGATACG. The chain couples TRBV4-1 to TRBJ2-3; D is unclear. The CDR3 end is not reached by the read, which stops 3 residues before it; the germline J gene fills it in. Germline V gives CDR1 MGHRA, CDR2 YSYEKL. The CDR3 loop spans 13 amino acids. V lost 1 base and J lost 2, with 4 bases in between.

The sample holds many counts of this clone. The CDR3 end lies 3 residues beyond the end of the read and is filled in from the germline J gene. The V gene is TRBV7-6, the J gene TRBJ1-4, with D maybe TRBD1 (5 bases). CDR1 and CDR2 from the germline V gene are SGHVS and FNYEAQ. CDR3 length equals 14 residues. Trimming took off 3 bases at V and 10 bases at J, with 15 bases between the two ends. CDR3 DNA, as far as it was read: TGTGCCAGCAGCTTGGGGCTACACTCTGGAAAA. This sequence encodes CASSLGLHSGK. Given in full, the CDR3 is CASSLGLHSGKLFF.

This clone was counted at least ten times. The read terminates 3 residues ahead of where the CDR3 ends, so the germline J gene completes it. The chain links TRBV20-1 to TRBJ1-2; 9 bases are shared with TRBD1. J gave up 4 bases and V 3 bases, and 6 bases lay outside the gene matches. This CDR3 is 14 amino acids long. CDR1 is DFQATT, CDR2 SNEGSKA, per germline (reference sequence). Partial CDR3 DNA: TGCAGTGCTAGCCAGGGGACAGGGCTCTATGGC. Its translation: CSASQGTGLYG. The entire CDR3 reads CSASQGTGLYGYTF.

This clone was picked up many times. The CDR3 is cut off 3 residues early in the read; its end comes from the germline J gene. This chain joins TRBV5-1 and TRBJ1-4; TRBD1 aligns across 7 bases. Germline V gene data show CDR1 as SGHRS and CDR2 as YFSETQ. CDR3 length equals 15 residues. The CDR3 DNA, read in part, is TGCGCCAGCAGCTTGAGGTCAGGGGGAGATGGGAAA. This encodes CASSLRSGGDGK. The entire CDR3 is CASSLRSGGDGKLFF.

There are a few counts of this clone. The read is 3 residues too short to cover the CDR3 end, so that end is filled in from the germline J gene. The chain links TRBV10-3 to TRBJ2-1; D is perhaps TRBD2 (6 bases). CDR1 ENHRY and CDR2 SYGVKD come from the germline V gene. CDR3 length equals 16 residues. V lost 8 bases, J lost 0 bases, and 17 bases lay in between. CDR3 DNA, as far as it was read: TGTGCCATCGGGGGGTATGCGGCCAGCTCCTACAATGAG. It is translated as CAIGGYAASSYNE. The entire CDR3 reads CAIGGYAASSYNEQFF.

This clone was detected ten times or more. Read data end 3 residues before the CDR3 end; the end is taken from the germline J gene. V gene TRBV28 combines with J gene TRBJ2-7, with 10 bases that match TRBD2. The CDR3 extends over 17 amino acids. Germline V gene lookup returns CDR1 MDHEN and CDR2 SYDVKM. J was trimmed by 3 bases and V by 2 bases; bases with no gene match: 10. Here the CDR3 reads CASSLRAGSGRFYEQYF. The CDR3 bases that were read are TGTGCCAGCAGTTTAAGGGCGGGTAGCGGGAGGTTCTACGAG.

This clone was seen ten or more times. The read comes to an end 3 residues before the CDR3 does, leaving the germline J gene to fill in the end. This rearrangement joins TRBV20-1 to TRBJ1-5, with TRBD1 identical over 7 bases. The V and J ends lost 6 bases and 0 bases, in that order; junction bases with no gene match: 11. Germline V CDR1 and CDR2: DFQATT, SNEGSKA (reference sequence). This CDR3 region has 16 residues. CDR3 bases read: TGCAGTGCCAAGGACAGGAGGGGAATTAGCAATCAGCCC. Protein sequence: CSAKDRRGISNQP. The full CDR3 is CSAKDRRGISNQPQHF.

This clone was seen at least ten times. From the germline J gene comes the end of the CDR3, since the read stops 3 residues before it. The chain combines TRBV20-1 with TRBJ2-7; TRBD2 agrees at 11 bases. V was clipped by 1 base and J by 6 bases; unmatched bases: 11. The CDR3 spans 16 residues. Germline lookup yields CDR1 DFQATT and CDR2 SNEGSKA (reference sequence). The part of the CDR3 DNA that was read is TGCAGTGCTAGAGGTGTGGGGGGTAGCGGGAGGGGCGAG. Protein: CSARGVGGSGRGE. The CDR3 as a whole reads CSARGVGGSGRGEQYF.

The sample holds many counts of this clone. The CDR3 extends 3 residues past the end of the read, so its final part is completed from the germline J gene. This chain joins TRBV5-1 and TRBJ2-5; D might be TRBD2 (6 bases). CDR3 length: 13 residues. With 2 bases removed from V and 3 bases from J, the gap between germline ends came to 8 bases. The germline V gene encodes CDR1 SGHRS and CDR2 YFSETQ. The sequenced CDR3 bases are TGCGCCAGCAGCTTTAGCGGCAAAGAGACC. This codes for CASSFSGKET. The whole CDR3 sequence is CASSFSGKETQYF.

As regards this clone: The read ends 3 residues before the CDR3 terminus; that terminus is restored from the germline J gene. The identical CDR3 is also encoded by other nucleotide sequences in the sample. The chain links TRBV6-1 to TRBJ1-4, with 7 bases identical to TRBD1. CDR3 size: 15 residues. CDR1 and CDR2 (germline): MNHNS, SASEGT. Trimming cost V 3 bases and J 7 bases; bases outside gene matches: 8. Incomplete CDR3 DNA: TGTGCCAGCAGTGACCTTAGGGGGCGAGTTGAAAAA. This sequence encodes CASSDLRGRVEK. The complete CDR3 protein is CASSDLRGRVEKLFF.

This clone was detected many times. The read comes to an end 3 residues before the CDR3 does, leaving the germline J gene to fill in the end. This chain uses TRBV20-1 with TRBJ2-3; D could derive from TRBD1 or TRBD2 (6 bases each). The CDR3 loop spans 16 amino acids. V was shortened by 6 bases and J by 4 bases, with 23 bases between the two germline ends. Germline values: CDR1 DFQATT, CDR2 SNEGSKA (reference sequence). CDR3 DNA (partial): TGCAGTGCGCAGAGGGGCAGGGGAGGAAGGCCAGATACG. Its translation is CSAQRGRGGRPDT. The full-length CDR3 reads as CSAQRGRGGRPDTQYF.

This clone was counted many times. The CDR3 extends 3 residues past the end of the read, so its final part is completed from the germline J gene. The V gene is TRBV6-2 or TRBV6-3, the J gene TRBJ2-1; 9 bases are shared with TRBD1. The CDR3 is 15 residues long. The V gene end was trimmed by 6 bases and the J gene end by 9 bases; junction bases not matched to a gene: 12. Germline V gives CDR1 MNHEY, CDR2 SVGEGT. The sequenced part of the CDR3 DNA is TGTGCCAGCAGGAAGACAGGGGGGTCGACCGGTGAG. This translates into CASRKTGGSTGE. The entire CDR3 reads CASRKTGGSTGEQFF.

This clone was detected many times. Read sequence stops 3 residues before the CDR3 end, and the germline J gene provides the missing end. The gene calls are TRBV19 and TRBJ2-1, with TRBD2 matching 9 bases. The CDR3 is 15 residues long. After removal of 3 bases from V and 8 bases from J, the junction contained 8 bases not matched to a gene. The germline gives CDR1 LNHDA, CDR2 SQIVND (reference sequence). CDR3 sequence reads: CASSIGSGRLHEQFF. The covered CDR3 bases are TGTGCCAGTAGTATTGGTAGCGGGAGATTACATGAG.

The sample holds many counts of this clone. The missing CDR3 end, 3 residues past where the read stops, is filled in from the germline J gene. The V gene is TRBV5-1, the J gene TRBJ2-2, with 7 bases matching TRBD1. Germline trimming cut 2 bases from V and 0 bases from J; bases unmatched to any gene: 10. CDR1 is SGHRS and CDR2 is YFSETQ in the germline V gene. The CDR3 totals 18 residues. Here the CDR3 reads CASSFNRQGRANTGELFF. The sequenced part of the CDR3 DNA is TGCGCCAGCAGCTTTAACCGACAGGGCAGGGCGAACACCGGGGAG.

The table lists this clone with many counts. The DNA ends 3 residues before the CDR3 does, and the rest of the CDR3 is filled in from the germline J gene. The chain recombines TRBV19 with TRBJ1-3, with 7 bases identical to TRBD1. The germline V gene has CDR1 LNHDA and CDR2 SQIVND (reference sequence). V shed 7 bases, J shed 8 bases, and the junction held 17 bases outside the gene matches. The CDR3 consists of 16 residues. The sequenced part of the CDR3 DNA is TGTGCCAGTAACTCCTTGAACGACAGGGCCGGGGACACC. Translating it yields CASNSLNDRAGDT. Given in full, the CDR3 is CASNSLNDRAGDTIYF.